A selection of T cell receptor beta chains follows, all from one sample in a study of T cells in Graves' hyperthyroidism and ophthalmopathy. From the multiplex PCR reads, TCRdb called clonotypes with MiXCR, one entry per CDR3 protein. This table holds 730,000 or so distinct CDR3 sequences, roughly a sixth found once. The specimen sequenced was blood. The receptors stem from a woman aged 45 to 65 with Graves' hyperthyroidism that later progressed to Graves' ophthalmopathy. Each CDR3 is given with its conserved first and last residue. The D gene is left open where the match is weak. Only part of the rows carry a size: once, few, many, or a class if the clone is expanded.

d_gene: TRBD2
abundance: .
v_gene: TRBV20-1
j_gene: TRBJ2-2
CDR3aa: CSAAGTSGGTNTGELFF
CDR3nt: TGCAGTGCTGCCGGGACTAGCGGGGGCACGAACACCGGGGAGCTGTTTTTT

d_gene: .
abundance: few
v_gene: TRBV2
j_gene: TRBJ2-3
CDR3aa: CASSSLPSSTDTQYF
CDR3nt: TGTGCCAGCAGTTCCCTTCCGTCTAGCACAGATACGCAGTATTTT

d_gene: .
abundance: many
v_gene: TRBV3-1
j_gene: TRBJ1-5
CDR3aa: CASSQDGGGQPQHF
CDR3nt: TGTGCCAGCAGCCAAGACGGGGGGGGTCAGCCCCAGCATTTT

d_gene: TRBD1
abundance: .
v_gene: TRBV20-1
j_gene: TRBJ1-5
CDR3aa: CSASHLGQGFQPQHF
CDR3nt: TGCAGTGCTAGTCACCTGGGACAGGGGTTTCAGCCCCAGCATTTT

d_gene: .
abundance: few
v_gene: TRBV18
j_gene: TRBJ1-2
CDR3aa: CASSPYVRDDYGYTF
CDR3nt: TGTGCCAGCTCACCATATGTGCGGGACGACTATGGCTACACCTTC

d_gene: .
abundance: .
v_gene: TRBV5-1
j_gene: TRBJ2-5
CDR3aa: CASSFPGAEETQYF
CDR3nt: TGCGCCAGCAGCTTCCCGGGGGCGGAGGAGACCCAGTACTTC

d_gene: .
abundance: .
v_gene: TRBV15
j_gene: TRBJ2-5
CDR3aa: CATSRTKIEETQYF
CDR3nt: TGTGCCACCAGCAGGACCAAAATAGAGGAGACCCAGTACTTC

d_gene: .
abundance: many
v_gene: TRBV5-1
j_gene: TRBJ2-1
CDR3aa: CASSPGLWAGEQFF
CDR3nt: TGCGCCAGCAGTCCGGGACTCTGGGCGGGAGAGCAGTTCTTC

d_gene: TRBD1
abundance: few
v_gene: TRBV6-1
j_gene: TRBJ1-4
CDR3aa: CASSNSQGDGGHEKLFF
CDR3nt: TGTGCCAGCAGCAATTCGCAGGGGGACGGTGGACATGAAAAACTGTTTTTT

d_gene: TRBD1
abundance: .
v_gene: TRBV11-2
j_gene: TRBJ1-1
CDR3aa: CASSSGQGGAAFF
CDR3nt: TGTGCCAGCAGCTCTGGACAGGGGGGAGCAGCTTTCTTT

d_gene: .
abundance: many
v_gene: TRBV12-5
j_gene: TRBJ1-1
CDR3aa: CASLRTRGTEAFF
CDR3nt: TGTGCTAGTCTCCGAACTCGTGGGACTGAAGCTTTCTTT

d_gene: TRBD1
abundance: .
v_gene: TRBV6-1
j_gene: TRBJ1-2
CDR3aa: CASSGDSSNYGYTF
CDR3nt: TGTGCCAGCAGTGGGGACAGTTCTAACTATGGCTACACCTTC

d_gene: TRBD1
abundance: .
v_gene: TRBV12-3/TRBV12-4
j_gene: TRBJ2-2
CDR3aa: CASGDRMGSIAGELFF
CDR3nt: TGTGCCAGCGGGGACAGGATGGGAAGTATTGCCGGGGAGCTGTTTTTT

d_gene: .
abundance: .
v_gene: TRBV9
j_gene: TRBJ2-2
CDR3aa: CASSVSGFGTGELFF
CDR3nt: TGTGCCAGCAGCGTATCAGGGTTCGGCACCGGGGAGCTGTTTTTT

d_gene: .
abundance: few
v_gene: TRBV10-3
j_gene: TRBJ1-2
CDR3aa: CAIRGTGNGGYTF
CDR3nt: TGTGCCATCAGGGGAACAGGGAATGGTGGCTACACCTTC

d_gene: TRBD2
abundance: many
v_gene: TRBV6-1
j_gene: TRBJ2-5
CDR3aa: CASMIAGAAAQETQYF
CDR3nt: TGTGCCAGCATGATAGCGGGGGCGGCGGCACAAGAGACCCAGTACTTC

d_gene: .
abundance: .
v_gene: TRBV2
j_gene: TRBJ1-4
CDR3aa: CASLVTAETTGDEKLFF
CDR3nt: TGTGCCAGCCTAGTAACGGCAGAAACGACGGGTGATGAAAAACTGTTTTTT

d_gene: .
abundance: .
v_gene: TRBV6-5
j_gene: TRBJ2-3
CDR3aa: CASSYSDTQYF
CDR3nt: TGTGCCAGCAGTTACTCCGATACGCAGTATTTT

d_gene: TRBD2
abundance: few
v_gene: TRBV5-4
j_gene: TRBJ2-2
CDR3aa: CASSPSRGGTPGELFF
CDR3nt: TGTGCCAGCAGCCCGTCCCGGGGGGGGACCCCCGGGGAGCTGTTTTTT

d_gene: TRBD1
abundance: .
v_gene: TRBV3-1
j_gene: TRBJ1-2
CDR3aa: CASSRDRVGDYTF
CDR3nt: TGTGCCAGCAGCCGCGACAGGGTCGGGGACTACACCTTC

d_gene: .
abundance: .
v_gene: TRBV19
j_gene: TRBJ2-2
CDR3aa: CASSSRGGGGGTWTGELFF
CDR3nt: TGTGCCAGTAGTTCCCGAGGCGGCGGAGGGGGAACCTGGACCGGGGAGCTGTTTTTT

d_gene: .
abundance: .
v_gene: TRBV20-1
j_gene: TRBJ2-1
CDR3aa: CSARDSQQAGYNEQFF
CDR3nt: TGCAGTGCTAGAGATTCCCAACAGGCCGGCTACAATGAGCAGTTCTTC

d_gene: .
abundance: few
v_gene: TRBV2
j_gene: TRBJ2-5
CDR3aa: CASSSGTATGETQYF
CDR3nt: TGTGCCAGCAGTTCCGGGACCGCTACCGGAGAGACCCAGTACTTC

d_gene: .
abundance: many
v_gene: TRBV5-1
j_gene: TRBJ1-1
CDR3aa: CASSFEGQGEAFF
CDR3nt: TGCGCCAGCAGCTTCGAAGGGCAGGGTGAAGCTTTCTTT

d_gene: .
abundance: many
v_gene: TRBV27
j_gene: TRBJ2-3
CDR3aa: CASSSRGLTDTQYF
CDR3nt: TGTGCCAGCAGTTCGCGGGGGCTCACAGATACGCAGTATTTT

d_gene: .
abundance: .
v_gene: TRBV7-9
j_gene: TRBJ2-3
CDR3aa: CASSYQGGTTDTQYF
CDR3nt: TGTGCCAGCAGCTACCAAGGAGGGACCACAGATACGCAGTATTTT

d_gene: .
abundance: many
v_gene: TRBV3-1
j_gene: TRBJ2-2
CDR3aa: CASSPDRLGELFF
CDR3nt: TGTGCCAGCAGCCCCGACAGGCTCGGGGAGCTGTTTTTT

d_gene: TRBD1
abundance: few
v_gene: TRBV2
j_gene: TRBJ1-6
CDR3aa: CASNYRDSNSPLHF
CDR3nt: TGTGCCAGCAACTACCGGGACAGTAATTCACCCCTCCACTTT

d_gene: .
abundance: .
v_gene: TRBV10-3
j_gene: TRBJ1-5
CDR3aa: CAISDLNSNQPQHF
CDR3nt: TGTGCCATCAGCGACTTGAATAGCAATCAGCCCCAGCATTTT

d_gene: .
abundance: .
v_gene: TRBV24-1
j_gene: TRBJ1-2
CDR3aa: CATSDHTGSYGYTF
CDR3nt: TGTGCCACCAGTGATCACACAGGCTCTTATGGCTACACCTTC

d_gene: .
abundance: few
v_gene: TRBV30
j_gene: TRBJ1-3
CDR3aa: CAWIKAGNTIYF
CDR3nt: TGTGCCTGGATTAAAGCTGGAAACACCATATATTTT

d_gene: .
abundance: many
v_gene: TRBV5-1
j_gene: TRBJ2-7
CDR3aa: CASSPTRVGGQYF
CDR3nt: TGCGCCAGCAGCCCTACGCGGGTCGGCGGGCAGTACTTC

d_gene: .
abundance: few
v_gene: TRBV4-1
j_gene: TRBJ2-1
CDR3aa: CASSQDPGHDNEQFF
CDR3nt: TGCGCCAGCAGCCAAGATCCGGGACACGACAATGAGCAGTTCTTC

d_gene: .
abundance: once
v_gene: TRBV5-1
j_gene: TRBJ1-4
CDR3aa: CASSSHERSEKLFF
CDR3nt: TGCGCCAGCAGCTCCCACGAAAGGAGTGAAAAACTGTTTTTT

d_gene: .
abundance: .
v_gene: TRBV20-1
j_gene: TRBJ1-2
CDR3aa: CSALNPGYGYTF
CDR3nt: TGCAGTGCCCTTAACCCAGGCTATGGCTACACCTTC